The source of this T cell receptor (beta chain) is a study of T-cell reconstitution after alpha-beta-depleted transplantation in children. This CDR3 comprises 17 residues. The germline gives CDR1 MNHEY, CDR2 SVGAGI. V was clipped by 0 bases and J by 3 bases; unmatched bases: 8. Preparation of the TCRbeta library was carried out with unique molecular identifiers. MiXCR was run by TCRdb on the PCR reads, yielding one entry per CDR3 protein. The profile shows some 640,000 distinct CDR3 sequences, around a sixth of them singletons. This TCR came from a human donor who donated a stem cell graft to a child with acute myeloid leukemia. The sample in question was PBMCs from the stem cell graft donor, obtained from the stem cell graft. The rearrangement joins TRBV6-5 to TRBJ2-3, with 8 bases identical to TRBD2. This chain's CDR3 is CASSYSMSSGQTDTQYF. The CDR3 coding sequence is TGTGCCAGCAGTTACTCGATGTCTAGCGGGCAAACAGATACGCAGTATTTT.